Presented here are 30 T cell receptor beta chains from one specimen sequenced in a study of regulatory and conventional T cells in RAG deficiency. The repertoire was sequenced with immunoSEQ multiplex PCR; TCRdb's copy has only in-frame clones and lacks some. The sample lists roughly 20,000 clones, 87% occurring once. The sorted regulatory T cells were CD4+, CD25-high and CD127-low, with genomic DNA sequenced. A further study also used this sample, focusing on regulatory T cells. That paper notes: The primer mix had 52 TRBV and 13 TRBJ primers.

Sequenced material: Tregs sorted from blood. All receptors come from a human donor in good health.

The V and J genes are TRBV15 and TRBJ2-5; the D gene is possibly TRBD2 (5 bases). Looked up from germline, CDR1 is LNHNV and CDR2 is YYDKDF (reference sequence). Trimming took 2 bases from V and 0 from J, leaving 13 bases between them. The CDR3 covers 16 residues. CDR3 DNA sequence: TGTGCCACCAGCAGAAGGGTGGGCGGGTACCAAGAGACCCAGTACTTC. Amino acids: CATSRRVGGYQETQYF.

The rearrangement uses TRBV19 and TRBJ1-1; D is possibly TRBD1 (6 bases). Deletions cut 4 bases from V and 5 bases from J, with 17 bases between. The germline V gene has CDR1 LNHDA and CDR2 SQIVND (reference sequence). This CDR3 is 15 amino acids long. CDR3 residues: CASSNEGGRRTEAFF. The DNA of the CDR3 is TGTGCCAGTAGTAACGAGGGGGGGCGCCGGACTGAAGCTTTCTTT.

The gene calls are TRBV6-1 and TRBJ1-2; TRBD1 agrees at 7 bases. CDR1 and CDR2 (germline): MNHNS, SASEGT. The CDR3 has 15 amino acids. Trimming removed 7 bases from V and 5 bases from J; junction bases left unmatched: 13. The CDR3 DNA reads as TGTGCCAGCAACGAGGCGGGACAGCAGGATTATGGCTACACCTTC. It yields the protein CASNEAGQQDYGYTF.

The chain employs TRBV9 and TRBJ2-7; the match to TRBD2 covers 9 bases. With 0 bases clipped from V and 7 bases from J, the junction kept 2 bases outside the gene matches. CDR3 length equals 13 residues. Germline CDR1 and CDR2: SGDLS and YYNGEE. The DNA of the CDR3 is TGTGCCAGCAGCGTAGATCTAGCGGGGGAGCAGTACTTC. It specifies CASSVDLAGEQYF. The complete variable domain, with remaining parts taken from reference TRBV9 and TRBJ2-7, reads DSGVTQTPKHLITATGQRVTLRCSPRSGDLSVYWYQQSLDQGLQFLIQYYNGEERAKGNILERFSAQQFPDLHSELNLSSLELGDSALYFCASSVDLAGEQYFGPGTRLTVT.

The V gene is TRBV10-1, the J gene TRBJ2-1; TRBD1 might be the D (6 bases). CDR3 size: 15 residues. V gave up 0 bases and J gave up 7 bases, with 13 bases separating them. Germline V CDR1 and CDR2: WNHNN, SYGVQD (reference sequence). CDR3 bases: TGCGCCAGCAGTGAGTCGATGGGGGCACGGAATGAGCAGTTCTTC. The encoded protein is CASSESMGARNEQFF.

The chain recombines TRBV7-9 with TRBJ1-1; D is undetermined. Germline V lookup: CDR1 SEHNR, CDR2 FQNEAQ (reference sequence). Deletions cut 3 bases from V and 3 bases from J, with 2 bases between. This CDR3 contains 11 residues. CDR3 bases: TGTGCCAGCAGCTTTGACACTGAAGCTTTCTTT. Residues: CASSFDTEAFF.

The chain is built from TRBV29-1 and TRBJ2-5; 7 nucleotides line up with TRBD1. The CDR3 contains 12 residues. The germline V gene encodes CDR1 SQVTM and CDR2 ANQGSEA. Trimming removed 5 bases from V and 5 bases from J; junction bases left unmatched: 5. This CDR3 reads CSVSGGRETQYF. The CDR3 nucleotides are TGCAGCGTTTCAGGGGGACGGGAGACCCAGTACTTC.

The CDR3 nucleotides are TGTGCCAGCAGCCAGGGGGCGCACGAGACCTATGGCTACACCTTC. This encodes CASSQGAHETYGYTF. V and J are TRBV7-9 and TRBJ1-2, with TRBD1 identical over 8 bases. Germline lookup yields CDR1 SEHNR and CDR2 FQNEAQ (reference sequence). Unmatched junction bases numbered 9, after V lost 5 bases and J lost 4 bases. The length of the CDR3 is 15 residues. The full variable domain, rest sourced from reference TRBV7-9 and TRBJ1-2, is DTGVSQNPRHKITKRGQNVTFRCDPISEHNRLYWYRQTLGQGPEFLTYFQNEAQLEKSRLLSDRFSAERPKGSFSTLEIQRTEQGDSAMYLCASSQGAHETYGYTFGSGTRLTVV.

The chain links TRBV18 to TRBJ2-1, with TRBD2 matching 9 bases. Germline V gives CDR1 KGHSH, CDR2 LQKENI. The CDR3 consists of 15 residues. V lost 1 base, J lost 9 bases, and 7 bases stayed unmatched. The CDR3 nucleotides read TGTGCCAGCTCACCACGATTAGCGGGAGAGGGTGAGCAGTTCTTC. This encodes CASSPRLAGEGEQFF.

The rearrangement links TRBV19 to TRBJ1-2; no clear D gene. V shed 3 bases and J shed 4 bases, with 12 bases lying between them. Germline values: CDR1 LNHDA, CDR2 SQIVND (reference sequence). This CDR3 is built from 14 residues. CDR3 sequence: CASSMVGVGYGYTF. Here the CDR3 DNA reads TGTGCCAGTAGTATGGTGGGTGTAGGCTATGGCTACACCTTC.

The V gene is TRBV7-8, the J gene TRBJ1-1; TRBD1 aligns across 7 bases. Germline V gene data show CDR1 as SGHVS and CDR2 as FQNEAQ. The V segment lost 0 bases and the J segment 5 bases; nucleotides outside the gene matches: 9. This CDR3 region has 16 residues. The CDR3 bases are TGTGCCAGCAGCTTAGCGCTAGGGGGCGGATGGACTGAAGCTTTCTTT. Translating gives CASSLALGGGWTEAFF.

This rearrangement joins TRBV7-9 to TRBJ2-2, with D uncertain. With 1 base removed from V and 4 bases from J, the gap between germline ends came to 16 bases. Germline CDR1 is SEHNR and CDR2 is FQNEAQ (reference sequence). CDR3 size: 17 residues. The CDR3 nucleotides read TGTGCCAGCAGCTTAGAGAATTGGGGTACGGGCACCGGGGAGCTGTTTTTT. The encoded protein is CASSLENWGTGTGELFF.

The J gene is TRBJ1-5, the V gene TRBV2; the D gene is possibly TRBD1 (5 bases). The germline V gene encodes CDR1 SNHLY and CDR2 FYNNEI. V shed 7 bases and J shed 3 bases, with 10 bases lying between them. The CDR3 covers 13 residues. Written as DNA, the CDR3 is TGTGCCAGCACCTGGACACCCAATCAGCCCCAGCATTTT. Amino acids: CASTWTPNQPQHF.

The chain recombines TRBV7-6 with TRBJ2-5; D possibly matches TRBD1 or TRBD2 (7 bases each). With 5 bases removed from V and 5 bases from J, the gap between germline ends came to 24 bases. Germline CDR1 is SGHVS and CDR2 is FNYEAQ. The CDR3 has 17 residues. The CDR3 spells CASSNPWEGAKSETQYF. In nucleotides, the CDR3 is TGTGCCAGCAGCAATCCTTGGGAGGGGGCGAAGTCGGAGACCCAGTACTTC.

The chain combines TRBV19 with TRBJ2-7; a weak D match, TRBD2 (5 bases). Trimming stripped 6 bases from V and 2 bases from J, with 11 bases between. The germline V gene encodes CDR1 LNHDA and CDR2 SQIVND (reference sequence). The CDR3 has 13 amino acids. In DNA form, the CDR3 reads TGTGCCAGTAGCCCGACTATAACCTACGAGCAGTACTTC. Translated, it gives CASSPTITYEQYF. The full variable domain, in which reference TRBV19 and TRBJ2-7 provide the parts outside the CDR3, is DGGITQSPKYLFRKEGQNVTLSCEQNLNHDAMYWYRQDPGQGLRLIYYSQIVNDFQKGDIAEGYSVSREKKESFPLTVTSAQKNPTAFYLCASSPTITYEQYFGPGTRLTVT.

This chain uses TRBV5-5 with TRBJ2-5, with a weak D call TRBD2 (5 bases). Trimming removed 2 bases at V and 5 bases at J, with 7 bases between. The CDR3 is 12 residues long. Germline V gene lookup returns CDR1 SGHKS and CDR2 YYEKEE (reference sequence). The CDR3 loop reads CASSFSGETQYF. For the CDR3, the DNA is TGTGCCAGCAGCTTCTCGGGGGAGACCCAGTACTTC.

This clone has a single count. V gene TRBV19 combines with J gene TRBJ2-1; TRBD1 matches 8 bases. This CDR3 comprises 16 residues. The V gene end was trimmed by 5 bases and the J gene end by 2 bases; junction bases not matched to a gene: 8. In germline, CDR1 is LNHDA, CDR2 SQIVND (reference sequence). As DNA, the CDR3 is TGTGCCAGTAGTTCCCCGGGACAGGCCCCCTACAATGAGCAGTTCTTC. Its protein is CASSSPGQAPYNEQFF.

The V gene is TRBV6-5, the J gene TRBJ2-5, with TRBD2 identical over 8 bases. The CDR3 loop spans 16 amino acids. Germline CDR1 is MNHEY and CDR2 is SVGAGI. V shed 2 bases and J 3 bases; nucleotides not matched to a gene: 8. CDR3 DNA: TGTGCCAGCAGTTACCAATCGGGGCGGGGGGAAGAGACCCAGTACTTC. Its protein product is CASSYQSGRGEETQYF.

V usage is TRBV18 and J usage is TRBJ1-4, with unresolved D. This CDR3 has 13 residues. The V end was cut by 6 bases, the J end by 8 bases, with 13 bases between. Germline CDR1 and CDR2: KGHSH and LQKENI. The CDR3: CASSPGVEEKLFF. The CDR3 nucleotides read TGTGCCAGCTCCCCCGGGGTGGAGGAAAAACTGTTTTTT. Using reference TRBV18 and TRBJ1-4 for the parts outside the CDR3, the full variable domain is NAGVMQNPRHLVRRRGQEARLRCSPMKGHSHVYWYRQLPEEGLKFMVYLQKENIIDESGMPKERFSAEFPKEGPSILRIQQVVRGDSAAYFCASSPGVEEKLFFGSGTQLSVL.

The chain uses TRBV28 and TRBJ2-7, with 9 bases fitting TRBD1. V lost 2 bases, J lost 0 bases, and 5 bases stayed unmatched. Germline V gene lookup returns CDR1 MDHEN and CDR2 SYDVKM. This CDR3 has 16 residues. The CDR3 sequence: CASSLMGQGISYEQYF. The CDR3 coding sequence is TGTGCCAGCAGTTTAATGGGACAGGGCATCTCCTACGAGCAGTACTTC.

This chain connects TRBV2 to TRBJ2-7; 7 bases are a match to TRBD1. Germline CDR1 is SNHLY and CDR2 is FYNNEI. The CDR3 has 13 residues. Trimming removed 6 bases from V and 3 bases from J; junction bases left unmatched: 5. The chain's CDR3 is CASRETGSYEQYF. CDR3 nucleotides: TGTGCCAGCAGGGAGACAGGGAGCTACGAGCAGTACTTC. The variable domain in full, with the rest retrieved from reference TRBV2 and TRBJ2-7, is EPEVTQTPSHQVTQMGQEVILRCVPISNHLYFYWYRQILGQKVEFLVSFYNNEISEKSEIFDDQFSVERPDGSNFTLKIRSTKLEDSAMYFCASRETGSYEQYFGPGTRLTVT.

The chain uses TRBV6-1 and TRBJ1-6, with D unclear. This CDR3 comprises 18 residues. V dropped 2 bases and J dropped 8 bases, with 22 bases sitting between them. Germline CDR1 and CDR2: MNHNS and SASEGT. The CDR3 sequence is CASSERPMGFAMDSPLHF. In nucleotides, the CDR3 is TGTGCCAGCAGTGAAAGGCCTATGGGATTTGCGATGGATTCACCCCTCCACTTT.

The chain has TRBV4-1 and TRBJ2-1; D call uncertain. Germline CDR1 and CDR2: MGHRA and YSYEKL. Trimming shortened V by 5 bases and J by 4 bases, and 6 bases separated the two germline ends. The CDR3 runs 12 residues. The CDR3 bases are TGCGCCAGCAGCTCACAATACAATGAGCAGTTCTTC. Protein sequence: CASSSQYNEQFF.

The rearrangement links TRBV6-5 to TRBJ1-1; weak D call: TRBD1 (6 bases). The CDR3 runs 15 residues. V was shortened by 6 bases and J by 0 bases, with 14 bases between the two germline ends. The germline gives CDR1 MNHEY, CDR2 SVGAGI. The chain's CDR3 is CASRGGDRLNTEAFF. The CDR3 coding sequence is TGTGCCAGCAGAGGGGGGGACCGCTTGAACACTGAAGCTTTCTTT.

This rearrangement joins TRBV27 to TRBJ1-2; D may be TRBD1 (5 bases). Trimming removed 4 bases at V and 5 bases at J, with 11 bases between. Germline loops: CDR1 MNHEY, CDR2 SMNVEV (reference sequence). The CDR3 runs to 13 residues. CDR3 amino acids: CASSWGLGYGYTF. DNA for the CDR3: TGTGCCAGCAGTTGGGGACTGGGATATGGCTACACCTTC.

The CDR3 sequence: CASSATGYNEQFF. CDR3 coding DNA: TGTGCCAGCAGTGCGACAGGCTACAATGAGCAGTTCTTC. The chain is built from TRBV6-5 and TRBJ2-1; TRBD1 is a possible D gene (6 bases). V was clipped by 5 bases and J by 3 bases, with 8 bases between them. The CDR3 loop spans 13 amino acids. Germline V gene lookup returns CDR1 MNHEY and CDR2 SVGAGI.

The genes are TRBV5-1 and TRBJ2-7; 10 positions agree with TRBD1. The CDR3 runs to 14 residues. Germline V gene lookup returns CDR1 SGHRS and CDR2 YFSETQ. Trimming cost V 4 bases and J 5 bases; bases outside gene matches: 6. The CDR3 is CASSLVGTGDEQYF. CDR3 nucleotides: TGCGCCAGCAGCCTCGTGGGGACAGGGGACGAGCAGTACTTC.

The chain links TRBV10-1 to TRBJ1-3; 10 bases align to TRBD1. There are 16 residues in the CDR3. The V and J ends lost 6 bases and 0 bases, in that order; junction bases with no gene match: 5. Germline V CDR1 and CDR2: WNHNN, SYGVQD (reference sequence). Written as DNA, the CDR3 is TGCGCCAGCAGCACCGGGACAGGGGTCTCTGGAAACACCATATATTTT. This sequence encodes CASSTGTGVSGNTIYF.

The chain joins TRBV7-9 to TRBJ1-2; D possibly corresponds to TRBD1 (5 bases). CDR1 SEHNR and CDR2 FQNEAQ come from the germline V gene (reference sequence). The CDR3 covers 14 residues. V lost 6 bases to trimming and J lost 5 bases, with 16 bases between them. The CDR3: CASSPVRGKYGYTF. The CDR3 DNA follows: TGTGCCAGCAGTCCCGTAAGGGGCAAGTATGGCTACACCTTC.

The chain combines TRBV28 with TRBJ2-6, with D tentatively TRBD1 (5 bases). This CDR3 is 17 amino acids long. The germline gives CDR1 MDHEN, CDR2 SYDVKM. V dropped 11 bases and J dropped 0 bases, with 20 bases sitting between them. The CDR3 protein is CALRQGVNRSGANVLTF. The CDR3 DNA sequence: TGTGCCCTCAGGCAAGGGGTTAACCGCTCTGGGGCCAACGTCCTGACTTTC.